The rows below give T cell receptor beta chains drawn from one sample of a study of naive and memory T cell subsets. TCRdb re-called the UMI-ligation and nested PCR reads with MiXCR, one entry per CDR3 protein. The sample yields 130,000 to 150,000 distinct CDR3 sequences, 17% seen once. Sequenced input: naive CD4+ T cells from blood. The receptor source for this set is a human donor in good health. Both conserved end residues are part of each CDR3. D genes are given only for firm matches. For some rows the clone size is stated as once, few or many, or as a class when expanded; others skip it.

J gene,D gene,clone size,V gene,CDR3 DNA,CDR3 protein
TRBJ2-3,TRBD2,-,TRBV7-2,TGTGCCAGCAGCTTAGCTGGGAGCGGGAGCGTAGATACGCAGTATTTT,CASSLAGSGSVDTQYF
TRBJ2-2,-,few,TRBV24-1,TGTGCCACCAGTGATACACGAATTAACACCGGGGAGCTGTTTTTT,CATSDTRINTGELFF
TRBJ1-3,-,few,TRBV29-1,TGCAGCGTTGAAGATCAAGGAGACTCTGGAAACACCATATATTTT,CSVEDQGDSGNTIYF
TRBJ2-5,TRBD2,few,TRBV20-1,TGCAGTGCTAGATCAATTCCGGGACTAGCGGACCAAGAGACCCAGTACTTC,CSARSIPGLADQETQYF
TRBJ2-3,-,-,TRBV20-1,TGCAGTGCTAGAACAACCGGGACAAGCACAGATACGCAGTATTTT,CSARTTGTSTDTQYF
TRBJ2-7,-,-,TRBV29-1,TGCAGCGTTGAGATTGGTGGCTCCTACGAGCAGTACTTC,CSVEIGGSYEQYF
TRBJ2-1,-,-,TRBV20-1,TGCAGTGCTAGAGTCCCCTTTCGGGATGGGGCGGGATCCCCCAATGAGCAGTTCTTC,CSARVPFRDGAGSPNEQFF
TRBJ2-5,-,many,TRBV5-1,TGCGCCAGCAGCTTAGGGGGACCGGGGGAGACCCAGTACTTC,CASSLGGPGETQYF
TRBJ2-7,-,few,TRBV27,TGTGCCAGCAGTTATGCGGCCCTGAGCTCCTACGAGCAGTACTTC,CASSYAALSSYEQYF
TRBJ2-6,-,few,TRBV5-4,TGTGCCAGCAGCTTGGTGGGCAGGGGTGGCTCTGGGGCCAACGTCCTGACTTTC,CASSLVGRGGSGANVLTF
TRBJ1-5,-,-,TRBV28,TGTGCCAGCAAACCCCACAGGGACAGCAATCAGCCCCAGCATTTT,CASKPHRDSNQPQHF
TRBJ2-1,TRBD2,few,TRBV29-1,TGCAGCGCAGGACTAGCGGGAGTCCACAATGAGCAGTTCTTC,CSAGLAGVHNEQFF
TRBJ2-3,TRBD2,-,TRBV24-1,TGTGCCACCAGTCCTAGACCCATTAGCGGGGTTACCACAGATACGCAGTATTTT,CATSPRPISGVTTDTQYF
TRBJ1-5,-,few,TRBV6-5,TGTGCCAGCAGTCGAGGGGGAAGCAATCAGCCCCAGCATTTT,CASSRGGSNQPQHF
TRBJ2-7,-,-,TRBV6-5,TGTGCCAGCAGTTACTCGATTACCGGCTACGAGCAGTACTTC,CASSYSITGYEQYF
TRBJ2-5,TRBD1,few,TRBV28,TGTGCCAGCACCCCATCGGACAGGGACGGGCGGTTCCAGTACTTC,CASTPSDRDGRFQYF
TRBJ2-1,TRBD2,-,TRBV28,TGTGCCAGCAGTTTGTCGACTAGCGGGAGGACTTACAATGAGCAGTTCTTC,CASSLSTSGRTYNEQFF
TRBJ2-6,-,few,TRBV7-8,TGTGCCAGCAGCTCAGGGCTTGCTGGGGCCAACGTCCTGACTTTC,CASSSGLAGANVLTF
TRBJ2-7,-,few,TRBV5-1,TGCGCCAGCAGCTTTCGATCTCCAACCGGGACGGGTACCTACGAGCAGTACTTC,CASSFRSPTGTGTYEQYF
TRBJ1-1,-,few,TRBV20-1,TGCAGTGCTAGAGATACCGGGGGAAGTGGTGAAGCTTTCTTT,CSARDTGGSGEAFF
TRBJ2-7,-,few,TRBV5-1,TGCGCCAGCAGCCGAGAACAGGGTAGCTCCTACGAGCAGTACTTC,CASSREQGSSYEQYF
TRBJ1-5,-,-,TRBV12-5,TGTGCTAGTGGTACCAGGGACAATCAGCCCCAGCATTTT,CASGTRDNQPQHF
TRBJ2-7,TRBD1,many,TRBV29-1,TGCAGCGTGGCCCGACAGGGCCCCTACGAGCAGTACTTC,CSVARQGPYEQYF
TRBJ2-2,-,-,TRBV6-2/TRBV6-3,TGTGCCAGCAGTTACGTACAGGCGAACACCGGGGAGCTGTTTTTT,CASSYVQANTGELFF
TRBJ1-4,-,few,TRBV5-1,TGCGCCAGCAGCCCAGACCCGAATGAAAAACTGTTTTTT,CASSPDPNEKLFF